The entry below gives a single TCR beta chain sequence along with its context. Its target is not known. This CDR3 has 15 residues. V gave up 5 bases and J gave up 3 bases; unmatched junction bases: 10. CDR1 MDHEN and CDR2 SYDVKM come from the germline V gene. These data come from a study of cytotoxic CD8 clonotypes in ibrutinib-treated CLL. Study-wide context: Productive templates per sample averaged approximately 240,000; productive rearrangements, just under 95,000. Study results and caveats: Clonality increased at ibrutinib response and stayed stable in sustained remission. At progression, however, it fell back toward baseline. Baseline levels of clonality went above those of age-matched healthy donors and moved with circulating CD8+ T-cell counts.

The method was immunoSEQ multiplex PCR; TCRdb's version includes in-frame clones alone and lacks a portion of them. The repertoire holds some 140,000 clones, with around 93% as singletons. As input for TCR beta libraries, approximately 2.1 micrograms of genomic DNA came from cryopreserved PBMCs. The sample in question was PBMCs, obtained after 12 months of ibrutinib treatment. The J gene is TRBJ2-7, the V gene TRBV28; 7 bases are a match to TRBD2. This receptor was obtained from a human donor with chronic lymphocytic leukemia. CDR3 protein: CASSPSGEGDYEQYF. For the CDR3, the DNA is TGTGCCAGCAGTCCTAGCGGAGAAGGGGACTACGAGCAGTACTTC.